The clone carrying this T cell receptor beta chain was picked up one time. The antigen remains unidentified. Terminally differentiated effector memory CD45RA+ cells were excluded by CCR7 positive selection of CD45RO-negative cells. It was at deep level that the assay was run. Methods used by the authors: Junction-only sequences without quality scores were provided by ImmunoSEQ, so filtering was different. Generated by immunoSEQ multiplex PCR, the TCRdb table keeps only in-frame clones and is missing some. That table is the source of V, J and clone size, and D and trimming were worked out from the DNA. The sample lists some 2 million clones, about 94% occurring once. The V segment lost 5 bases and the J segment 2 bases; nucleotides outside the gene matches: 12. CDR3 length equals 16 residues. From germline, CDR1 is SNHLY and CDR2 FYNNEI. These data come from a study of shared clonotypes between healthy human individuals.

Overall study findings and caveats: Clonotypes that were shared across a handful of donors made up 4.5% to 5% of naive CD4 clonotypes. An anticipated effect of sequencing depth on clonotype sharing among donors was recognized.

The TCR was taken from a man aged 18 to 30 in good health. The source material was naive CD8+ T cells sorted from blood. The chain is built from TRBV2 and TRBJ2-7, with 7 bases that match TRBD1. This CDR3 is CASSTIDRDATYEQYF. The CDR3 region has the DNA TGTGCCAGCAGTACTATTGACAGGGACGCAACCTACGAGCAGTACTTC.